This T cell receptor (beta chain) was sequenced in a study of blood T cell repertoires in COVID-19. Overall study context: Samples came from the United States, Italy and Spain, spanning acute and convalescent COVID-19. The analysed material was cDNA or gDNA that came from T cells, B-cell-depleted T cells, or PBMCs.

In the study's own analysis: It was from reference gene primer amplification that nucleated cell counts were estimated. Clones were read by immunoSEQ multiplex PCR, and TCRdb kept only the in-frame ones, dropping some. V and J calls and clone size are given by that table; D and trimming were obtained from the DNA. This sample has fewer than 250,000 clones, with about 88% found just once. The sequence was collected from a man aged 70-80 years with acute or convalescent COVID-19. Sample: peripheral blood.

This CDR3 reads CASSSSTSGRYEQYF. In DNA, the CDR3 is TGCGCCAGCAGCTCCTCCACTAGCGGGAGATACGAGCAGTACTTC. The genes are TRBV5-1 and TRBJ2-7; 11 bases align to TRBD2. The CDR3 is 15 amino acids. V dropped 3 bases and J dropped 4; count of bases not matched to a gene: 6. Germline V gene data show CDR1 as SGHRS and CDR2 as YFSETQ.